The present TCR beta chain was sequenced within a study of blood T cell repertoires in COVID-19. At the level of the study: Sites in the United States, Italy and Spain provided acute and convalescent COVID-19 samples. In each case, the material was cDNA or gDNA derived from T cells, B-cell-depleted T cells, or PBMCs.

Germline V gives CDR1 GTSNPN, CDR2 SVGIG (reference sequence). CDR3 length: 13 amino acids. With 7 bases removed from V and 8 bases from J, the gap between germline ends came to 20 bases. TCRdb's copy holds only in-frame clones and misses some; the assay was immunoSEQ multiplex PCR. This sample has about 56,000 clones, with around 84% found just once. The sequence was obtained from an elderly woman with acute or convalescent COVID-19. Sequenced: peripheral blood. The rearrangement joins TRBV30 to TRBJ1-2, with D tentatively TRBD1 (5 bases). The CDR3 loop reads CAYQGAGDSGYTF. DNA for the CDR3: TGTGCCTACCAAGGCGCAGGAGACAGCGGCTACACCTTC.